This T cell receptor beta chain was sequenced in a study of metastatic and nonmetastatic thyroid tumors. MiXCR re-clonotyped the PCR reads for TCRdb. The sample has around 26,000 clones, about 16% seen once. No patient received treatment before thyroid surgery. Details on this clone: This is likely a read error, given that the CDR3 carries no conserved phenylalanine or tryptophan at its end.

Per the germline V gene, CDR1 is MDHEN and CDR2 is SYDVKM. This CDR3 has 16 amino acids. The V and J ends lost 6 bases and 1 base respectively, with 18 bases between them. Sequences were obtained from blood. The receptor was isolated from a female donor with papillary thyroid cancer or a benign thyroid nodule (not recorded which). Some clones in this sample may be carry-over from other donors' samples. The chain recombines TRBV28 with TRBJ1-1, with D tentatively TRBD1 (5 bases). This CDR3 reads CASRGVDVSTNTEAFL. For the CDR3, the DNA is TGTGCCAGCAGGGGGGTGGATGTGTCCACGAACACTGAAGCTTTCCTT.